This record covers a single TCR beta chain. In the original processing: Reference gene primer amplification in the assay estimated nucleated cell counts. Method: immunoSEQ multiplex PCR; TCRdb's copy keeps in-frame clones and lacks some. V, J and clone size are taken as reported in that table, and D and trimming were inferred from the DNA itself. The sample holds 250,000 to 350,000 clones, around 87% seen once. This record belongs to a study of blood T cell repertoires in COVID-19. Study in general: Samples representing acute and convalescent COVID-19 were sourced from the United States, Italy and Spain. In each case, the material was cDNA or gDNA derived from T cells, B-cell-depleted T cells, or PBMCs.

V lost 3 bases to trimming and J lost 4 bases; unmatched junction nucleotides: 18. The germline gives CDR1 SGHRS, CDR2 YFSETQ. The CDR3 has 19 residues. The origin of this receptor is a young man with active or convalescent COVID-19. Sequences were obtained from peripheral blood. This chain links TRBV5-1 with TRBJ2-3; TRBD2 matches 9 bases. The CDR3 loop is CASSSSGGGAIIMADTQYF. CDR3 DNA sequence: TGCGCCAGCAGCTCCAGTGGCGGGGGGGCCATCATTATGGCAGATACGCAGTATTTT.